Below, one T cell receptor beta chain is given with its context. Its antigen remains unidentified. The data belong to a study of shared clonotypes between healthy human individuals. Study results and caveats: Sharing across four donors was highest in naive CD4 (around 5%) and lowest in memory CD8 (about 0.4%).

The CDR3 totals 15 residues. Trimming cost V 2 bases and J 5 bases, with 16 bases left between them. Germline loops: CDR1 SGHNT, CDR2 YYREEE (reference sequence). In the original workflow: Filtering was not the same, since immunoSEQ gave junction-only sequences without quality scores. Clones were sequenced by immunoSEQ multiplex PCR, and TCRdb holds only the in-frame ones, with some missing. That table is the source of V, J and clone size, and D and trimming were worked out from the DNA. Of 1,400,000 or so clones in the sample, around 98.5% were seen once. Sequencing was performed on naive CD4+ T cells sorted from blood. Subset described: CD45RA+ positively selected. This receptor was obtained from a man aged 25 to 45 in good health. J is TRBJ2-5 and V is TRBV5-4, with a possible D match to TRBD2 (5 bases). The CDR3 reads CASSLSGRGWETQYF. The CDR3 DNA sequence: TGTGCCAGCAGCTTAAGTGGGAGAGGGTGGGAGACCCAGTACTTC.